A selection of T cell receptor beta chains follows, all from one sample in a study of blood T cells in healthy people across ages. TCRdb analysed the 5' RACE reads with MiXCR anew, one entry per CDR3 protein. This sample carries over 750,000 distinct CDR3 sequences, 20% to 25% of them seen once, and the ten largest clones take roughly 9%. The same data also went into a second study, on T cells of mothers and their children.

The sequenced material came from blood. The receptors stem from a boy between 5 and 17 years old in good health. CDR3s include the opening cysteine and the closing phenylalanine or tryptophan. The D gene is left open where the match is weak. Clone size is shown for a subset of rows, as once, few, many or a class of expanded clone.

NA	TRBJ1-5	TRBV7-9	few	CASSPTETNQPQHF	TGTGCCAGCAGCCCCACCGAAACCAATCAGCCCCAGCATTTT
NA	TRBJ1-2	TRBV5-6	few	CASSHGPGDGYTF	TGTGCCAGCAGCCACGGGCCGGGGGATGGCTACACCTTC
NA	TRBJ1-1	TRBV4-2	NA	CASSQDVVAEAFF	TGTGCCAGCAGCCAAGATGTTGTGGCTGAAGCTTTCTTT
TRBD2	TRBJ2-1	TRBV7-2	NA	CASSFLPGLAGGRDNEQFF	TGTGCCAGCAGCTTTCTTCCGGGACTAGCGGGAGGCCGCGACAATGAGCAGTTCTTC
TRBD2	TRBJ2-5	TRBV29-1	few	CSVASGGNQETQYF	TGCAGCGTTGCTAGCGGGGGGAACCAAGAGACCCAGTACTTC
TRBD2	TRBJ2-2	TRBV20-1	NA	CSARGILGTSGTGELFF	TGCAGTGCTAGAGGAATCTTGGGGACTAGCGGCACCGGGGAGCTGTTTTTT
NA	TRBJ1-4	TRBV20-1	NA	CSARDSPLEKLFF	TGCAGTGCTAGGGACAGCCCCTTAGAAAAACTGTTTTTT
NA	TRBJ2-2	TRBV27	NA	CASSLYTGTGELFF	TGTGCCAGCAGTTTGTATACAGGGACCGGGGAGCTGTTTTTT
NA	TRBJ2-3	TRBV6-2/TRBV6-3	NA	CASRPPGRGHGSDTQYF	TGTGCCAGCAGACCTCCCGGACGAGGCCACGGGTCAGATACGCAGTATTTT
NA	TRBJ2-7	TRBV7-9	NA	CASSSARSHYYEQYF	TGTGCCAGCAGCTCAGCCCGGTCCCACTACTACGAGCAGTACTTC
TRBD2	TRBJ2-5	TRBV6-2/TRBV6-3	few	CASSGTLAGGREEQYF	TGTGCCAGCAGTGGAACCTTAGCGGGAGGTCGGGAAGAGCAGTACTTC
TRBD2	TRBJ2-4	TRBV6-5	NA	CASSYSPLAGLNIQYF	TGTGCCAGCAGTTACTCCCCACTAGCGGGACTAAACATTCAGTACTTC
NA	TRBJ2-7	TRBV7-2	NA	CASSPSGWDEQYF	TGTGCCAGCAGCCCCTCAGGTTGGGACGAGCAGTACTTC
NA	TRBJ2-5	TRBV3-1	NA	CASSHYDQETQYF	TGTGCCAGCAGCCATTATGACCAAGAGACCCAGTACTTC
NA	TRBJ1-2	TRBV6-5	NA	CASSYGGAQNGYTF	TGTGCCAGCAGTTACGGGGGGGCGCAGAATGGCTACACCTTC
TRBD2	TRBJ2-7	TRBV11-2	few	CASSFGQLAGGYEQYF	TGTGCCAGCAGCTTTGGACAACTAGCGGGAGGTTACGAGCAGTACTTC
NA	TRBJ1-1	TRBV20-1	few	CSALEVLEVLF	TGCAGTGCTCTGGAGGTCCTTGAAGTTCTCTTT
NA	TRBJ2-1	TRBV29-1	NA	CSVVTEYNEQFF	TGCAGCGTTGTGACGGAATACAATGAGCAGTTCTTC
TRBD1	TRBJ2-7	TRBV5-6	NA	CASSSGQGKGYEQYF	TGTGCCAGCAGCTCGGGACAGGGTAAGGGGTACGAGCAGTACTTC
NA	TRBJ2-3	TRBV7-3	NA	CASSLAGGRADTQYF	TGTGCCAGCAGCTTAGCGGGCGGCAGGGCAGATACGCAGTATTTT
TRBD1	TRBJ2-1	TRBV5-5	NA	CASSTGVTGQFF	TGTGCCAGCAGTACAGGGGTGACGGGGCAGTTCTTC
NA	TRBJ2-5	TRBV28	NA	CASSFLNYGGEETQYF	TGTGCCAGCAGTTTCCTGAATTACGGGGGAGAAGAGACCCAGTACTTC
TRBD1	TRBJ2-7	TRBV27	NA	CASSTYRDSYEQYF	TGTGCCAGCAGTACCTACCGGGACAGCTACGAGCAGTACTTC
NA	TRBJ2-3	TRBV20-1	NA	CSARDSGVEDTQYF	TGCAGTGCTAGAGATTCAGGGGTGGAAGATACGCAGTATTTT
NA	TRBJ1-1	TRBV7-3	NA	CASSARVRETAFF	TGTGCCAGCAGCGCCAGGGTTCGAGAGACGGCTTTCTTT
NA	TRBJ2-7	TRBV10-3	few	CAISEENSSYEQYF	TGTGCCATCAGTGAAGAAAACAGCTCCTACGAGCAGTACTTC
NA	TRBJ1-1	TRBV4-1	NA	CASSQDLGENTEAFF	TGCGCCAGCAGCCAAGACCTAGGGGAGAACACTGAAGCTTTCTTT
TRBD2	TRBJ2-1	TRBV6-1	NA	CASGHGRDYNEQFF	TGTGCCAGCGGACACGGGAGGGACTACAATGAGCAGTTCTTC
NA	TRBJ1-1	TRBV29-1	NA	CSVVMGAMNTEAFF	TGCAGCGTTGTCATGGGAGCCATGAACACTGAAGCTTTCTTT
NA	TRBJ2-3	TRBV12-3/TRBV12-4	few	CASSLGTPNTDTQYF	TGTGCCAGCAGTTTGGGGACTCCTAACACAGATACGCAGTATTTT
TRBD2	TRBJ2-5	TRBV5-1	NA	CASSWGTSGRPSAETQYF	TGCGCCAGCAGCTGGGGGACTAGCGGGAGGCCCTCGGCAGAGACCCAGTACTTC
NA	TRBJ2-7	TRBV6-2/TRBV6-3	NA	CASSYNRPDYEQYF	TGTGCCAGCAGTTACAACAGACCAGACTACGAGCAGTACTTC
TRBD2	TRBJ2-5	TRBV9	few	CASSATSGTGRETQYF	TGTGCCAGCAGCGCCACTAGCGGGACGGGCAGGGAGACCCAGTACTTC
NA	TRBJ2-1	TRBV12-3/TRBV12-4	NA	CASRPSRGISYNEQFF	TGTGCCAGCAGACCTTCGAGGGGAATCTCCTACAATGAGCAGTTCTTC
NA	TRBJ2-1	TRBV19	few	CASTPKRNYNEQFF	TGTGCCAGTACCCCAAAGAGGAACTACAATGAGCAGTTCTTC
NA	TRBJ2-5	TRBV7-2	few	CASSPDRYQETQYF	TGTGCCAGCAGCCCTGACAGGTACCAAGAGACCCAGTACTTC
NA	TRBJ1-2	TRBV5-1	NA	CASSLEPTSGGYTF	TGCGCCAGCAGCTTGGAGCCGACGAGCGGTGGCTACACCTTC